Below are 4 T cell receptor beta chains sequenced from a single sample in a study of neurological immune-mediated disorders. This sample's time point: longitudinal time-point 2. Using its own MiXCR run on the 5' RACE reads, TCRdb lists one record per CDR3 protein. The table includes about 90,000 distinct CDR3 sequences, roughly 13% detected once. What was sequenced was PBMCs. All receptors come from a female donor with HTLV-1-associated myelopathy (HAM/TSP).

There are many counts of this clonotype. This chain uses TRBV4-2 with TRBJ2-2; 7 bases align to TRBD1. Germline V lookup: CDR1 LGHNA, CDR2 YNFKEQ. Unmatched junction bases numbered 8, after V lost 0 bases and J lost 7 bases. The CDR3 is 16 residues long. The CDR3 is CASSQEGDRAGGELFF. CDR3 bases: TGTGCCAGCAGCCAAGAAGGCGACAGGGCCGGCGGGGAGCTGTTTTTT.

This clonotype was observed a few times. The chain links TRBV21-1 to TRBJ2-1. TRBV21-1 is noted as a pseudogene. CDR3 length: 10 amino acids. The CDR3 sequence is CAPRFNEQFF. The CDR3 DNA follows: TGTGCCCCTCGATTCAATGAGCAGTTCTTC.

Notes on this clonotype: The junction departs from the called germline gene at one end, perhaps through a read error. The chain combines TRBV7-9 with TRBJ2-7; a weak D match, TRBD1 (6 bases). The CDR3 length is 13 residues. Per germline, CDR1 SEHNR and CDR2 FQNEAQ (reference sequence). The chain's CDR3 is CASTPPTGTEHYF. The CDR3 nucleotides are TGTGCCAGCACCCCCCCAACAGGGACCGAGCATTACTTC. The complete variable domain, with remaining parts taken from reference TRBV7-9 and TRBJ2-7, reads DTGVSQNPRHKITKRGQNVTFRCDPISEHNRLYWYRQTLGQGPEFLTYFQNEAQLEKSRLLSDRFSAERPKGSFSTLEIQRTEQGDSAMYLCASTPPTGTEHYFGPGTRLTVT.

Turning to this clonotype: Possible read error: a much larger clone is one base away. The genes are TRBV20-1 and TRBJ2-7; D not resolved. Trimming took off 8 bases at V and 5 bases at J, with 25 bases between the two ends. The CDR3 is 15 residues long. Germline assignment: CDR1 DFQATT and CDR2 SNEGSKA (reference sequence). The CDR3 protein is CSYRRGSVGVDEQYF. Here the CDR3 DNA reads TGCAGTTACCGGAGAGGTAGTGTCGGCGTGGACGAGCAGTACTTC.